This section outlines one T cell receptor beta chain sequence together with its context. Its target is unknown. V gave up 2 bases and J gave up 3 bases, with 8 bases separating them. The CDR3 is 13 residues long. Germline V gene data show CDR1 as SGHRS and CDR2 as YFSETQ. This sample was included in a study of T cells in localized non-small cell lung cancer. Overall study findings and caveats: Uninvolved adjacent lung showed higher T cell clonality than tumor. Blood T cell density predicted longer survival; adjacent-lung clonality, shorter. Adjacent lung tissue had a median around 57 of the top 100 clones found in the tumor.

The data were produced by immunoSEQ multiplex PCR, yet TCRdb's version contains in-frame clones alone and is incomplete. Among around 35,000 clones listed, roughly 89% were seen once. The sequences come from peripheral blood, collected before any cancer treatment. This TCR was recovered from a woman between 35 and 75 years old with stage I lung adenocarcinoma. The chain has TRBV5-1 and TRBJ1-1; D unresolved. The CDR3 DNA is TGCGCCAGCAGCTTCGGGTTGGACACTGAAGCTTTCTTT. Protein product: CASSFGLDTEAFF.